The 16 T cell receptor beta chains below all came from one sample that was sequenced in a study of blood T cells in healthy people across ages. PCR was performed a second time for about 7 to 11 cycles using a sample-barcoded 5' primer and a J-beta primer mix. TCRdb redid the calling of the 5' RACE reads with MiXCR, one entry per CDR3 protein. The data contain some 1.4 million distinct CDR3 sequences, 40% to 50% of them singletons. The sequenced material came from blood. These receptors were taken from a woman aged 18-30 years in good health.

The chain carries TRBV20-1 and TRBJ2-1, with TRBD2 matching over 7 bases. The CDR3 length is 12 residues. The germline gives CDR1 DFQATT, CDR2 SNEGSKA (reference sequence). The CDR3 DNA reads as TGCACCAGGACTAGTGGAATCAATGAGCAGTTCTTC. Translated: CTRTSGINEQFF.

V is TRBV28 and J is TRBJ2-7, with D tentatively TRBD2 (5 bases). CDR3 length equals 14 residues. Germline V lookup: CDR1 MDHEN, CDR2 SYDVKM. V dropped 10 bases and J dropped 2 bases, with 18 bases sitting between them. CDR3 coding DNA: TGTGCCACTAGCCTCGCGTGGGGTACCTACGAGCAGTACTTC. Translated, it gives CATSLAWGTYEQYF.

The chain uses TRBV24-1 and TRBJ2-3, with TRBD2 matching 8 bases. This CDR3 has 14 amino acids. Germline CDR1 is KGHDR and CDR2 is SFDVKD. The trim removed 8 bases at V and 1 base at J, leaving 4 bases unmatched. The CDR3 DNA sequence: TGTGCCACCACACCAGCGGGGGGCACAGATACGCAGTATTTT. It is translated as CATTPAGGTDTQYF.

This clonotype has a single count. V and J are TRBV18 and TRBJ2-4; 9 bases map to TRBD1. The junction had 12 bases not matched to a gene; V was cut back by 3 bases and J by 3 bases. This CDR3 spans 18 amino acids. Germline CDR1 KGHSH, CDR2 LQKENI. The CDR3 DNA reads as TGTGCCAGCTCACCCCGAGACGGACAGGGGTCTGGCAAAAACATTCAGTACTTC. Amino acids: CASSPRDGQGSGKNIQYF.

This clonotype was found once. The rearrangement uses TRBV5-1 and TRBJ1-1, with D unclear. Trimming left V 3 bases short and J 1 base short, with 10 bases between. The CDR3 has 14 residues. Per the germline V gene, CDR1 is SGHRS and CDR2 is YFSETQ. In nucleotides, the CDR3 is TGCGCCAGCAGCTCTTGGGCGGGGAACACTGAAGCTTTCTTT. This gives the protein CASSSWAGNTEAFF.

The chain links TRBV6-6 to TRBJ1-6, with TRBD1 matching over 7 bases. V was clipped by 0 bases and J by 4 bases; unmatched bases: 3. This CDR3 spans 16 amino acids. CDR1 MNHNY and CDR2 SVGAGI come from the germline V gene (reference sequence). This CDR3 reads CASSYSGQEYNSPLHF. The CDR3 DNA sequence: TGTGCCAGCAGTTACTCAGGACAGGAGTATAATTCACCCCTCCACTTT.

CDR3 nucleotide sequence: TGTGCCAGCAGCAAGGGCCCTGGGGCCAACGTCCTGACTTTC. Translated: CASSKGPGANVLTF. The chain recombines TRBV7-9 with TRBJ2-6; D is unclear. With 5 bases removed from V and 2 bases from J, the gap between germline ends came to 7 bases. In germline, CDR1 is SEHNR, CDR2 FQNEAQ (reference sequence). The CDR3 contains 14 residues.

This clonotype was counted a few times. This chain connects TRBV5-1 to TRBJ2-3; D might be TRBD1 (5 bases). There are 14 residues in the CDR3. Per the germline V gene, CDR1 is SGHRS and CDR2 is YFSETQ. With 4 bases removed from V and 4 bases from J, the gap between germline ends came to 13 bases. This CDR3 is CASSLQGSADTQYF. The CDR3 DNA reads TGCGCCAGCAGCCTGCAGGGCAGCGCAGATACGCAGTATTTT. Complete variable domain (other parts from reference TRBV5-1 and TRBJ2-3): KAGVTQTPRYLIKTRGQQVTLSCSPISGHRSVSWYQQTPGQGLQFLFEYFSETQRNKGNFPGRFSGRQFSNSRSEMNVSTLELGDSALYLCASSLQGSADTQYFGPGTRLTVL.

The CDR3 bases are TGTGCCAGCATGCTTGGCACGGCTAATGAAAAACTGTTTTTT. Protein sequence: CASMLGTANEKLFF. This chain connects TRBV6-6 to TRBJ1-4; D is uncertain. The germline V gene has CDR1 MNHNY and CDR2 SVGAGI (reference sequence). The CDR3 contains 14 residues. V shed 7 bases and J shed 3 bases, with 12 bases lying between them.

This CDR3 is CAAQGWGYTF. CDR3 coding DNA: TGTGCCGCACAGGGTTGGGGCTACACCTTC. The rearrangement joins TRBV30 to TRBJ1-2, with D possibly TRBD1 on 6 matching bases. In germline, CDR1 is GTSNPN, CDR2 SVGIG (reference sequence). This CDR3 contains 10 residues. The ends were cut back, 8 bases at V and 8 bases at J, with 12 bases in the middle.

CDR3 residues: CAGTGQDYGYTF. Here the CDR3 DNA reads TGTGCCGGCACCGGACAAGATTATGGCTACACCTTC. The rearrangement uses TRBV28 and TRBJ1-2, with D tentatively TRBD1 (5 bases). CDR3 length equals 12 residues. In germline, CDR1 is MDHEN, CDR2 SYDVKM. Trimming shortened V by 11 bases and J by 5 bases, and 15 bases separated the two germline ends.

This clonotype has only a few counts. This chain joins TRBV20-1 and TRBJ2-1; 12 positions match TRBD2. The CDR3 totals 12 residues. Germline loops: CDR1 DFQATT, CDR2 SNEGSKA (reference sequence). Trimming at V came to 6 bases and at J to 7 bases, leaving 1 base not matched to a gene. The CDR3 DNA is TGCAGTGCACTAGCGGGAGGAAATGAGCAGTTCTTC. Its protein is CSALAGGNEQFF.

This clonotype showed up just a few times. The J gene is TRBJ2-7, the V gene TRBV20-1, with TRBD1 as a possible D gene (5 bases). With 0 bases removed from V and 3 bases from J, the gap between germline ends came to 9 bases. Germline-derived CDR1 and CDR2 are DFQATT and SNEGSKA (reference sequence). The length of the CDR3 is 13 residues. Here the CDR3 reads CSARDPGLYEQYF. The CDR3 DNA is TGCAGTGCTAGAGATCCAGGGCTCTACGAGCAGTACTTC.

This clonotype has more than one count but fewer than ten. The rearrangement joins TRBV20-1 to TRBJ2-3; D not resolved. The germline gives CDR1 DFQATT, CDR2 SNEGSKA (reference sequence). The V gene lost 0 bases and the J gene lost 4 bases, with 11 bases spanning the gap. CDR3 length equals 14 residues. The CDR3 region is CSARDPVASDTQYF. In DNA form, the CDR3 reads TGCAGTGCTAGAGATCCGGTTGCATCAGATACGCAGTATTTT.

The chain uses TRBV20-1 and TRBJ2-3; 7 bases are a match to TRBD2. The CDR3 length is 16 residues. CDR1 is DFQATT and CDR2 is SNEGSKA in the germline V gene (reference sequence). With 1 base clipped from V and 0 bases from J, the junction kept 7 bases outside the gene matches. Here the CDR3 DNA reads TGCAGTGCTAGAGCGGTGGCGGGGGAGAGCACAGATACGCAGTATTTT. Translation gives CSARAVAGESTDTQYF.

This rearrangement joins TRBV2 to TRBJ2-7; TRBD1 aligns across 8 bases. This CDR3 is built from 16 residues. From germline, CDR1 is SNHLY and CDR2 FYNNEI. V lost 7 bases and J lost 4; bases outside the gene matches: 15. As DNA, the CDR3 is TGTGCCAGCAAGATGTCGACAGGGACAGGTAAATACGAGCAGTACTTC. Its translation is CASKMSTGTGKYEQYF.